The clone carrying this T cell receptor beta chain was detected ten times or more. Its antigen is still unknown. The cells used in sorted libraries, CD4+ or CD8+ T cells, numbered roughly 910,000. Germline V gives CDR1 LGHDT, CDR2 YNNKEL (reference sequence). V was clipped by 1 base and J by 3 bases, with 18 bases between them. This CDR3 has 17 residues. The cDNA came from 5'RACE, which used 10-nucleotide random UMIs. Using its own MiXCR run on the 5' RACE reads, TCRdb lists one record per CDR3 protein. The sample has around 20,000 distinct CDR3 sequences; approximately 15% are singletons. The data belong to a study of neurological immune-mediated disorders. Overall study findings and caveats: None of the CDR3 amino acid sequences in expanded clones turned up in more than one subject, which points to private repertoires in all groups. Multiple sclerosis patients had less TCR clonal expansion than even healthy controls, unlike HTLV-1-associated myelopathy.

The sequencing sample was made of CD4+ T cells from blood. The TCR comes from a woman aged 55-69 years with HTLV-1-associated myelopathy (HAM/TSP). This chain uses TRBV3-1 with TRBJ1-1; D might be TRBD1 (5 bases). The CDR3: CASSQVYGWGTYTEAFF. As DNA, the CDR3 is TGTGCCAGCAGCCAAGTTTACGGGTGGGGGACCTACACTGAAGCTTTCTTT. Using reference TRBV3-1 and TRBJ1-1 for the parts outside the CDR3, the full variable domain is DTAVSQTPKYLVTQMGNDKSIKCEQNLGHDTMYWYKQDSKKFLKIMFSYNNKELIINETVPNRFSPKSPDKAHLNLHINSLELGDSAVYFCASSQVYGWGTYTEAFFGQGTRLTVV.